These 10 T cell receptor beta chains were sequenced from one sample in a study of HIV-infected children after antiretroviral therapy interruption. Unique molecular identifiers were included in an RNA-based 3' RACE TCR library. TCRdb re-derived calls from the 3' RACE reads in MiXCR, one entry per CDR3 protein. The sample carries approximately 96,000 distinct CDR3 sequences, about 6.3% recorded once. Described treatment: PENTA 11 planned treatment interruption arm or continuous ART arm. This specimen consisted of CD45RA+ CD4+ T cells from PBMCs, pooled from several time points, obtained from a donor given antiretroviral therapy, either interrupted or continuous. The subset: naive CD4+ CD45RA+ CD45RO- T cells. All receptors come from a pool of human donors with HIV.

This clonotype was observed many times. The chain has TRBV7-3 and TRBJ2-3; weak D call: TRBD1 (6 bases). Germline CDR1 reads SGHTA; CDR2 reads FQGTGA. There are 16 residues in the CDR3. V lost 1 base and J lost 0, with 11 bases in between. The CDR3 here is CASSLNPRGSTDTQYF. CDR3 in DNA: TGTGCCAGCAGCTTAAACCCCAGGGGAAGCACAGATACGCAGTATTTT.

V usage is TRBV19 and J usage is TRBJ2-7; the D gene could be TRBD1 or TRBD2 (6 bases each). Trimming removed 4 bases from V and 2 bases from J, with 9 bases in between. CDR3 length: 13 residues. Germline V CDR1 and CDR2: LNHDA, SQIVND (reference sequence). CDR3 DNA sequence: TGTGCCAGTAGTAGGGGGGCCACCTACGAGCAGTACTTC. Amino acids: CASSRGATYEQYF.

In this sample, this clonotype turned up many times. The J gene is TRBJ2-5, the V gene TRBV5-1; 8 positions agree with TRBD2. The V segment lost 2 bases and the J segment 5 bases; nucleotides outside the gene matches: 5. In germline, CDR1 is SGHRS, CDR2 YFSETQ. This CDR3 has 14 residues. In DNA, the CDR3 is TGCGCCAGCAGCTTCGCTAGCGGGCTGGAGACCCAGTACTTC. Protein sequence: CASSFASGLETQYF.

The V call is TRBV4-1, the J call TRBJ1-3; D might be TRBD1 (5 bases). This CDR3 is 17 amino acids long. Germline loops: CDR1 MGHRA, CDR2 YSYEKL. V was pared by 1 base and J by 4 bases, with 17 bases between. In nucleotides, the CDR3 is TGCGCCAGCAGCCAAGGGTGGGCTGGGGCACGGGGAAACACCATATATTTT. It encodes CASSQGWAGARGNTIYF.

This clonotype was seen a handful of times. The gene calls are TRBV5-1 and TRBJ2-1; D might be TRBD2 (6 bases). Trimming shortened V by 1 base and J by 8 bases, and 19 bases separated the two germline ends. CDR1 is SGHRS, CDR2 YFSETQ, per germline. The CDR3 contains 16 residues. The CDR3 bases are TGCGCCAGCAGCTTGCGGGTAGCGGCCGCTTGGGATGAGCAGTTCTTC. Encoded protein: CASSLRVAAAWDEQFF.

This clonotype has a handful of counts. The DNA of the CDR3 is TGTGCCAGCAGTGAGGAGTTCACCGGGGAGCTGTTTTTT. Amino acid sequence: CASSEEFTGELFF. The chain couples TRBV2 to TRBJ2-2; D ambiguous. Germline loops: CDR1 SNHLY, CDR2 FYNNEI. V lost 3 bases, J lost 4 bases, and 6 bases lay in between. This CDR3 comprises 13 residues.

This clonotype was picked up many times. CDR3 in amino acids: CASSSGMTASYEQYF. CDR3 nucleotide sequence: TGTGCCAGCAGTTCCGGGATGACAGCCTCCTACGAGCAGTACTTC. The V call is TRBV6-2 or TRBV6-3, the J call TRBJ2-7; D is tentatively TRBD1 or TRBD2 (5 bases each). This CDR3 contains 15 residues. Between the trimmed V and J ends, which lost 4 bases and 0 bases, there was a span of 13 bases. CDR1 and CDR2 from the germline V gene are MNHEY and SVGEGT.

There are many counts of this clonotype. V is TRBV19 and J is TRBJ1-5; D is uncertain. This CDR3 region has 13 residues. V lost 8 bases, J lost 4 bases, and 12 bases lay in between. CDR1 is LNHDA, CDR2 SQIVND, per germline (reference sequence). CDR3 DNA: TGTGCCAGTTTCGGCGAGAGAAATCAGCCCCAGCATTTT. Protein: CASFGERNQPQHF.

This clonotype appeared many times. The chain combines TRBV2 with TRBJ2-5, with D possibly being TRBD1 (5 bases). There are 15 residues in the CDR3. The V gene's germline CDR1 is SNHLY and CDR2 FYNNEI. V gave up 4 bases and J gave up 0 bases, with 12 bases separating them. The CDR3 reads CASSGRTQYQETQYF. Written as DNA, the CDR3 is TGTGCCAGCAGTGGTAGGACACAGTACCAAGAGACCCAGTACTTC.

At least ten counts were recorded for this clonotype. The chain links TRBV12-3 or TRBV12-4 to TRBJ1-5, with TRBD1 identical over 8 bases. Trimming cost V 6 bases and J 6 bases; bases outside gene matches: 10. This CDR3 is built from 15 residues. CDR3 sequence reads: CASSIGQGHPQPQHF. CDR3 DNA sequence: TGTGCCAGCAGCATAGGACAGGGACACCCTCAGCCCCAGCATTTT.